Shown below are 22 T cell receptor beta chains from a single sample sequenced in a study of shared clonotypes between healthy human individuals. Using immunoSEQ multiplex PCR, the repertoire was profiled, and TCRdb retains in-frame clones only, with some absent. The table has some 1 million clones, about 77% seen once. Material for sequencing was memory CD4+ T cells sorted from blood. Stated subset: CD45RA-negative fraction. Source of these receptors: a man between 18 and 29 years old in good health.

The gene calls are TRBV6-1 and TRBJ2-1; weak D call: TRBD2 (5 bases). From germline, CDR1 is MNHNS and CDR2 SASEGT. Trimming cost V 11 bases and J 3 bases, with 8 bases left between them. The CDR3 length is 11 residues. CDR3 nucleotide sequence: TGTGCCGGCCGGGGCTACAATGAGCAGTTCTTC. This translates into CAGRGYNEQFF.

The J gene is TRBJ2-2, the V gene TRBV27; 14 nucleotides align to TRBD2. The CDR3 sequence is 16 residues long. Per germline, CDR1 MNHEY and CDR2 SMNVEV (reference sequence). Trimming removed 2 bases from V and 4 bases from J; junction bases left unmatched: 0. The CDR3 sequence: CASSLGTSGSTGELFF. Written as DNA, the CDR3 is TGTGCCAGCAGTTTAGGGACTAGCGGGAGCACCGGGGAGCTGTTTTTT.

This clone was recorded many times. Different DNA sequences within this sample yield the same CDR3. The chain combines TRBV18 with TRBJ1-5; 9 nucleotides align to TRBD1. The CDR3 is 15 amino acids. V lost 3 bases and J lost 4; bases outside the gene matches: 4. Germline CDR1 reads KGHSH; CDR2 reads LQKENI. The CDR3 protein is CASSPDRGGNQPQHF. CDR3 sequence (DNA): TGTGCCAGCTCACCGGACAGGGGAGGAAATCAGCCCCAGCATTTT.

The chain is built from TRBV6-1 and TRBJ2-7; TRBD1 matches 8 bases. The CDR3 runs to 13 residues. With 8 bases clipped from V and 6 bases from J, the junction kept 9 bases outside the gene matches. The germline V gene encodes CDR1 MNHNS and CDR2 SASEGT. In DNA form, the CDR3 reads TGTGCCAGCCAGCCGGACAGGGCGGGCGAGCAGTACTTC. As protein: CASQPDRAGEQYF.

The chain employs TRBV19 and TRBJ2-3; D gene uncertain. CDR3 size: 13 residues. Germline CDR1 LNHDA, CDR2 SQIVND (reference sequence). V dropped 6 bases and J dropped 9 bases, with 16 bases sitting between them. The CDR3: CASSPTTWRTQYF. CDR3 in DNA: TGTGCCAGTAGCCCAACTACGTGGCGAACGCAGTATTTT.

This clone has more than one count but fewer than ten. CDR3 sequence reads: CASSLDSWGADTQYF. CDR3 nucleotide sequence: TGTGCCAGCAGCTTAGATAGTTGGGGCGCAGATACGCAGTATTTT. The chain recombines TRBV7-9 with TRBJ2-3; possibly TRBD1 for D (5 bases). The V gene lost 1 base and the J gene lost 4 bases, with 12 bases spanning the gap. The CDR3 loop spans 15 amino acids. Germline values: CDR1 SEHNR, CDR2 FQNEAQ (reference sequence).

There are a few counts of this clone. The gene calls are TRBV2 and TRBJ2-3, with 7 bases lining up with TRBD2. With 5 bases clipped from V and 3 bases from J, the junction kept 14 bases outside the gene matches. The CDR3 runs 17 residues. Germline loops: CDR1 SNHLY, CDR2 FYNNEI. CDR3 sequence (DNA): TGTGCCAGCAGTCCCAGAGGAGGCGGGAGTAATACAGATACGCAGTATTTT. This codes for CASSPRGGGSNTDTQYF. Variable domain in full (rest from reference TRBV2 and TRBJ2-3): EPEVTQTPSHQVTQMGQEVILRCVPISNHLYFYWYRQILGQKVEFLVSFYNNEISEKSEIFDDQFSVERPDGSNFTLKIRSTKLEDSAMYFCASSPRGGGSNTDTQYFGPGTRLTVL.

The CDR3 region has the DNA TGCAGCGTTGAATTCCTCGGTGAGCAGTTCTTC. Translating it yields CSVEFLGEQFF. The J gene is TRBJ2-1, the V gene TRBV29-1; no clear D gene. The CDR3 contains 11 residues. V was clipped by 2 bases and J by 9 bases, with 8 bases between them. Germline lookup yields CDR1 SQVTM and CDR2 ANQGSEA.

Worth noting for this clone: The sample contains more than one DNA sequence encoding this CDR3. This sequence joins TRBV5-1 and TRBJ2-1; D unclear. From germline, CDR1 is SGHRS and CDR2 YFSETQ. The CDR3 length is 12 residues. Trimming pared 1 base from V and 6 bases from J, leaving 5 bases between. For the CDR3, the DNA is TGCGCCAGCAGCTTGTCAGGCAATGAGCAGTTCTTC. This gives the protein CASSLSGNEQFF. Complete variable domain (other parts from reference TRBV5-1 and TRBJ2-1): KAGVTQTPRYLIKTRGQQVTLSCSPISGHRSVSWYQQTPGQGLQFLFEYFSETQRNKGNFPGRFSGRQFSNSRSEMNVSTLELGDSALYLCASSLSGNEQFFGPGTRLTVL.

A few counts support this clone. The chain has TRBV29-1 and TRBJ1-2; D uncertain. This CDR3 contains 16 residues. Germline V gives CDR1 SQVTM, CDR2 ANQGSEA. V was shortened by 3 bases and J by 8 bases, with 25 bases between the two germline ends. CDR3 residues: CSVDAFGDLGAPGYTF. In DNA, the CDR3 is TGCAGCGTTGATGCCTTCGGAGACTTGGGAGCCCCGGGCTACACCTTC.

The V call is TRBV7-8, the J call TRBJ2-3; 10 bases match TRBD2. Trimming took 7 bases from V and 0 from J; bases not matched to a gene: 1. The CDR3 contains 14 residues. CDR1 SGHVS and CDR2 FQNEAQ come from the germline V gene. The CDR3 nucleotides are TGTGCCAGCACTAGCGGGGGTAGCACAGATACGCAGTATTTT. This codes for CASTSGGSTDTQYF.

This chain connects TRBV11-2 to TRBJ1-2, with 8 bases that match TRBD1. V dropped 10 bases and J dropped 3; count of bases not matched to a gene: 13. CDR3 length: 15 residues. Germline V CDR1 and CDR2: SGHAT, FQNNGV. The chain's CDR3 is CATGQGGIVDYGYTF. DNA of the CDR3: TGTGCCACAGGACAGGGTGGTATAGTGGACTATGGCTACACCTTC.

This clone was observed a few times. The chain is built from TRBV6-1 and TRBJ2-5; 10 bases map to TRBD2. The J call could be wrong; TRBJ2-7 is a better fit for the DNA end. The germline gives CDR1 MNHNS, CDR2 SASEGT. The CDR3 consists of 15 residues. The CDR3: CASSELAGAPYEQYF. In DNA, the CDR3 is TGTGCCAGCAGTGAACTAGCGGGAGCTCCCTACGAGCAGTACTTC.

The chain has TRBV7-2 and TRBJ1-5; D unresolved. The V end was cut by 5 bases, the J end by 7 bases, with 15 bases between. Germline loops: CDR1 SGHTA, CDR2 FQGNSA. The CDR3 loop spans 14 amino acids. The CDR3 region is CASSDVIVAQPQHF. In DNA form, the CDR3 reads TGTGCCAGCAGCGATGTTATAGTGGCCCAGCCCCAGCATTTT.

The chain uses TRBV2 and TRBJ2-7; TRBD1 is a possible D gene (6 bases). Germline CDR1 and CDR2: SNHLY and FYNNEI. The CDR3 extends over 12 amino acids. V was clipped by 10 bases and J by 1 base, with 11 bases between them. DNA of the CDR3: TGTGCCACCCGACAGGATTCCTACGAGCAGTACTTC. Translated, it gives CATRQDSYEQYF.

The CDR3 bases are TGTGCCAGCAGTTTAAACCGTAGGATAAGCTCCTACGAGCAGTACTTC. Its translation is CASSLNRRISSYEQYF. The gene calls are TRBV27 and TRBJ2-7; D not resolved. Germline values: CDR1 MNHEY, CDR2 SMNVEV (reference sequence). The CDR3 is 16 residues long. V gave up 2 bases and J gave up 0 bases, with 14 bases separating them.

This clone came up a few times. The chain links TRBV10-3 to TRBJ1-1, with D hard to call. There are 13 residues in the CDR3. Trimming left V 3 bases short and J 0 bases short, with 5 bases between. Germline V gene lookup returns CDR1 ENHRY and CDR2 SYGVKD. The CDR3 DNA reads TGTGCCATCAGTGACGGGGTGAACACTGAAGCTTTCTTT. It is translated as CAISDGVNTEAFF.

This clone was seen a few times. The chain employs TRBV30 and TRBJ1-1; D call uncertain. The CDR3 runs to 12 residues. Germline V CDR1 and CDR2: GTSNPN, SVGIG (reference sequence). Deletions cut 1 base from V and 4 bases from J, with 7 bases between. DNA for the CDR3: TGTGCCTGGAGTGGTCCCGGCACTGAAGCTTTCTTT. It translates to CAWSGPGTEAFF.

The V gene is TRBV10-1, the J gene TRBJ2-3, with 10 positions matching TRBD2. CDR3 length equals 13 residues. The J segment lost 6 bases and the V segment lost 7 bases, leaving 4 bases of the junction unmatched. Germline V CDR1 and CDR2: WNHNN, SYGVQD (reference sequence). This chain's CDR3 is CASNLAGEDTQYF. The CDR3 coding sequence is TGCGCCAGCAATCTAGCGGGAGAGGATACGCAGTATTTT.

The chain links TRBV11-2 to TRBJ2-5; tentative D call: TRBD1 (6 bases). The CDR3 sequence is 17 residues long. Germline loops: CDR1 SGHAT, CDR2 FQNNGV. V dropped 6 bases and J dropped 1 base, with 21 bases sitting between them. CDR3 nucleotides: TGTGCCAGCAGATACCCAGGCCGACAGGAACCCCAAGAGACCCAGTACTTC. It codes for CASRYPGRQEPQETQYF.

V is TRBV4-1 and J is TRBJ2-3; 13 nucleotides line up with TRBD2. This CDR3 region has 19 residues. Per germline, CDR1 MGHRA and CDR2 YSYEKL. The ends lost 0 bases at V and 2 bases at J; junction bases unmatched: 8. Here the CDR3 reads CASSQDPLLAGGITDTQYF. As DNA, the CDR3 is TGCGCCAGCAGCCAAGATCCTTTACTAGCGGGGGGGATCACAGATACGCAGTATTTT.

The chain recombines TRBV19 with TRBJ1-2, with TRBD1 as a possible D gene (5 bases). Germline-derived CDR1 and CDR2 are LNHDA and SQIVND (reference sequence). CDR3 size: 15 residues. V was cut by 3 bases and J by 6 bases, with 17 bases left in between. The CDR3 coding sequence is TGTGCCAGTAGTATTTTCAGTACTGGGACCCATGGCTACACCTTC. It codes for CASSIFSTGTHGYTF.